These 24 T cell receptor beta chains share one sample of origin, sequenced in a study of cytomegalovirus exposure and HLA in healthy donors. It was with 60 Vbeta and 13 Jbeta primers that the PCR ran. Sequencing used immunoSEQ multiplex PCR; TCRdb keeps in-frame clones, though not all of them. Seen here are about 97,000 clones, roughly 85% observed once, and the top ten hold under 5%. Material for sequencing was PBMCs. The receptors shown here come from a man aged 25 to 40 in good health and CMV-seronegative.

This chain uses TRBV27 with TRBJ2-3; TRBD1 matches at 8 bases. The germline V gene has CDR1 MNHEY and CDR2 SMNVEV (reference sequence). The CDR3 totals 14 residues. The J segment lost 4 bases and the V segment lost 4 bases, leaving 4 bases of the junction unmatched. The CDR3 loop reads CASSYQTGADTQYF. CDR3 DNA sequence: TGTGCCAGCAGTTACCAGACAGGGGCAGATACGCAGTATTTT.

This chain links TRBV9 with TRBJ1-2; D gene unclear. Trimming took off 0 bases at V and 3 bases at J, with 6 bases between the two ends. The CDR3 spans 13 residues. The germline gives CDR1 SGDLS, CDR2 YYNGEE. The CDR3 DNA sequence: TGTGCCAGCAGCGTAGCCGCGGACTATGGCTACACCTTC. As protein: CASSVAADYGYTF. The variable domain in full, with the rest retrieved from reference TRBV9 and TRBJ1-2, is DSGVTQTPKHLITATGQRVTLRCSPRSGDLSVYWYQQSLDQGLQFLIQYYNGEERAKGNILERFSAQQFPDLHSELNLSSLELGDSALYFCASSVAADYGYTFGSGTRLTVV.

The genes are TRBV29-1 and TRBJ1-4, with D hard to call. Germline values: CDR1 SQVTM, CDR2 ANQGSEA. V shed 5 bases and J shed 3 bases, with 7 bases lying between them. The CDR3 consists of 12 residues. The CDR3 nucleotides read TGCAGCGTTCTGGCAGCTAATGAAAAACTGTTTTTT. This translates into CSVLAANEKLFF. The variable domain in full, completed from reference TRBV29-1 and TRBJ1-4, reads SAVISQKPSRDICQRGTSLTIQCQVDSQVTMMFWYRQQPGQSLTLIATANQGSEATYESGFVIDKFPISRPNLTFSTLTVSNMSPEDSSIYLCSVLAANEKLFFGSGTQLSVL.

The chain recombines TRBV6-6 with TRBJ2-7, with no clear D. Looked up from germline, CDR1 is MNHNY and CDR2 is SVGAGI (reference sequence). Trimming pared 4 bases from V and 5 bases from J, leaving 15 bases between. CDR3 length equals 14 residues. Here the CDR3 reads CASSWADPDNEQYF. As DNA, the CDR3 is TGTGCCAGCAGTTGGGCAGACCCTGACAACGAGCAGTACTTC.

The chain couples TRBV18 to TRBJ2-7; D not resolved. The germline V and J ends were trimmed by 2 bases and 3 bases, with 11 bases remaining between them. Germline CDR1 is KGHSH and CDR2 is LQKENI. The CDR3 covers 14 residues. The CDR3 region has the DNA TGTGCCAGCTCACCAACCGCAGAAGTCTACGAGCAGTACTTC. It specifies CASSPTAEVYEQYF.

The CDR3 DNA follows: TGCGCCAGCAGCCAAGCTTCAGCCGGGGCCTACGAGCAGTACTTC. This encodes CASSQASAGAYEQYF. J is TRBJ2-7 and V is TRBV4-3; TRBD2 might be the D (5 bases). The length of the CDR3 is 15 residues. Germline V gene lookup returns CDR1 LGHNA and CDR2 YSLEER. Between the trimmed V and J ends, which lost 1 base and 2 bases, there was a span of 12 bases.

CDR3 nucleotides: TGTGCCAGCAGTCCTACTAGCTACGAGCAGTACTTC. This sequence encodes CASSPTSYEQYF. The V gene is TRBV6-5, the J gene TRBJ2-7; weak D call: TRBD2 (5 bases). The CDR3 has 12 amino acids. V dropped 5 bases and J dropped 3 bases, with 8 bases sitting between them. Germline lookup yields CDR1 MNHEY and CDR2 SVGAGI.

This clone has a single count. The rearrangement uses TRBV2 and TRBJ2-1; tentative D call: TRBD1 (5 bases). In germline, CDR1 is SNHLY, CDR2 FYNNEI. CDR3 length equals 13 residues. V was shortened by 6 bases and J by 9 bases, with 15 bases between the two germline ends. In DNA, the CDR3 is TGTGCCAGCAGCGGCGACAGTCGGGTTGAGCAGTTCTTC. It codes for CASSGDSRVEQFF. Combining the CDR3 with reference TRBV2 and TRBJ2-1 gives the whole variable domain EPEVTQTPSHQVTQMGQEVILRCVPISNHLYFYWYRQILGQKVEFLVSFYNNEISEKSEIFDDQFSVERPDGSNFTLKIRSTKLEDSAMYFCASSGDSRVEQFFGPGTRLTVL.

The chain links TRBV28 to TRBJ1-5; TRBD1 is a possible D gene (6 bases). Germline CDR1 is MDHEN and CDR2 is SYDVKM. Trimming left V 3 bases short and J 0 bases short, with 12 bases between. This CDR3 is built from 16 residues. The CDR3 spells CASSFFGGTSNQPQHF. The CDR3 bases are TGTGCCAGCAGTTTTTTTGGGGGCACTAGCAATCAGCCCCAGCATTTT. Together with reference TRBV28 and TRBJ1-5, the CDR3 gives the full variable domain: DVKVTQSSRYLVKRTGEKVFLECVQDMDHENMFWYRQDPGLGLRLIYFSYDVKMKEKGDIPEGYSVSREKKERFSLILESASTNQTSMYLCASSFFGGTSNQPQHFGDGTRLSIL.

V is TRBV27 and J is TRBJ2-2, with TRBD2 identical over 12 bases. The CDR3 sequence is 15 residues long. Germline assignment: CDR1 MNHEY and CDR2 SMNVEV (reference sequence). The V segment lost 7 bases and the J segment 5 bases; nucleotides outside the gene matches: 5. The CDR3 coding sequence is TGTGCCAGCAATCCTCTAGCGGGGGGGACCGGGGAGCTGTTTTTT. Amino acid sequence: CASNPLAGGTGELFF.

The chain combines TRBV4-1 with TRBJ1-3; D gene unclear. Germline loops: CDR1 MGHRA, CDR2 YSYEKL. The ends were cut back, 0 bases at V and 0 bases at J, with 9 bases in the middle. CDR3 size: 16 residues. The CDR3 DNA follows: TGCGCCAGCAGCCAAGACCTGTCTATCTCTGGAAACACCATATATTTT. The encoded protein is CASSQDLSISGNTIYF.

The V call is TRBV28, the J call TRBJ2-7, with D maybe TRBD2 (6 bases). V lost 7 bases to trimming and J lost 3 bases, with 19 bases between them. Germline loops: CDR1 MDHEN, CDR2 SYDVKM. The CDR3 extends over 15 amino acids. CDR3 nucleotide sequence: TGTGCCAGCACTTCTCCCGGGGCGGGAATCTACGAGCAGTACTTC. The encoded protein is CASTSPGAGIYEQYF. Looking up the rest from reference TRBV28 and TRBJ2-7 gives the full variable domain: DVKVTQSSRYLVKRTGEKVFLECVQDMDHENMFWYRQDPGLGLRLIYFSYDVKMKEKGDIPEGYSVSREKKERFSLILESASTNQTSMYLCASTSPGAGIYEQYFGPGTRLTVT.

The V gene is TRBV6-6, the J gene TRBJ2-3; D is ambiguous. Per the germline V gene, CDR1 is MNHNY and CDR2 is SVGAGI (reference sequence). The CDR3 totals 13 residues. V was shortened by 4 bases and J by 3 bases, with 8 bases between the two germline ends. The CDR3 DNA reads TGTGCCAGCAGTTTGGGCCTTACAGATACGCAGTATTTT. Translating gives CASSLGLTDTQYF.

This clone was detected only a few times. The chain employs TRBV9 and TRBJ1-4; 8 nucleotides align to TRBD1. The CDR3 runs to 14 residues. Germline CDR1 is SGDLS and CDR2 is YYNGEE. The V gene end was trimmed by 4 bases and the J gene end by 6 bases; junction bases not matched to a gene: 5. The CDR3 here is CASSKTGAHEKLFF. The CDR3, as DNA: TGTGCCAGCAGCAAGACAGGGGCCCATGAAAAACTGTTTTTT. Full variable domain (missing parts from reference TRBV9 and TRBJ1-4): DSGVTQTPKHLITATGQRVTLRCSPRSGDLSVYWYQQSLDQGLQFLIQYYNGEERAKGNILERFSAQQFPDLHSELNLSSLELGDSALYFCASSKTGAHEKLFFGSGTQLSVL.

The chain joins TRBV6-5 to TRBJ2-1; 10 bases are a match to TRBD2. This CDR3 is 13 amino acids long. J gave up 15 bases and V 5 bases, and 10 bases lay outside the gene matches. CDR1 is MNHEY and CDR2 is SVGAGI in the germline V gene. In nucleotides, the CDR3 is TGTGCCAGCAGTAGGACTAGCGGTGCAGGTTGGTTCTTC. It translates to CASSRTSGAGWFF.

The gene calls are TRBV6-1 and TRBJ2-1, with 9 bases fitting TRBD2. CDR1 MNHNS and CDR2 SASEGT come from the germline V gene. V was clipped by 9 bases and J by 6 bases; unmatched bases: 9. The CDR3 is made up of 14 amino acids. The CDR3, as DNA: TGTGCCAGTGCGGGGGGGTGGGTGCTCAATGAGCAGTTCTTC. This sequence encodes CASAGGWVLNEQFF.

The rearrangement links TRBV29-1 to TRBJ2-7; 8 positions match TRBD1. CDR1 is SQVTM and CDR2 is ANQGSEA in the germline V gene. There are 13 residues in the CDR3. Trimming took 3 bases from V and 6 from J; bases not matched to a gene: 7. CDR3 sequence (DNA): TGCAGCGTTGACAGGGGGCTTGGCGCCGAGCAGTACTTC. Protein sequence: CSVDRGLGAEQYF.

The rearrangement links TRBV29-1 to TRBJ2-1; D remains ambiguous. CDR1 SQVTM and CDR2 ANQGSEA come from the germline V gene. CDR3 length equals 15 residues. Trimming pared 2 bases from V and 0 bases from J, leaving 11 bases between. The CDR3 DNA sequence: TGCAGCGTTGAATCCCCATTGAGCTCCTACAATGAGCAGTTCTTC. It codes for CSVESPLSSYNEQFF.

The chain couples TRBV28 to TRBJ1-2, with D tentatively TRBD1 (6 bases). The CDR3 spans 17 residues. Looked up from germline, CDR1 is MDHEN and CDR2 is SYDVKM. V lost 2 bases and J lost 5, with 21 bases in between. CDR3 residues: CASSLERGGGAGYGYTF. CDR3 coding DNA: TGTGCCAGCAGTTTAGAAAGGGGCGGGGGCGCTGGGTATGGCTACACCTTC.

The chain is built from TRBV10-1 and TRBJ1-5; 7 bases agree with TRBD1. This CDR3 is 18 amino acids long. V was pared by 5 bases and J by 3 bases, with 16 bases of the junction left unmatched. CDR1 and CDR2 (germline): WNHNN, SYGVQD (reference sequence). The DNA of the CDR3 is TGCGCCAGCAGTCAAAATCAAAACCGGGACAGCCTCAATCAGCCCCAGCATTTT. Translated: CASSQNQNRDSLNQPQHF.

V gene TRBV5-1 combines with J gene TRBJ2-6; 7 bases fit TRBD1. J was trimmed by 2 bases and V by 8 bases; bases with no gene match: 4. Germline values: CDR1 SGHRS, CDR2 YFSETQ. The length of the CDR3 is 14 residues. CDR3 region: CASRQGAGANVLTF. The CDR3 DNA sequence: TGCGCCAGTAGACAGGGAGCTGGGGCCAACGTCCTGACTTTC.

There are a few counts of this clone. The CDR3 is CASSPGRWETQYF. The CDR3 DNA is TGTGCCAGCAGCCCCGGGAGGTGGGAGACCCAGTACTTC. The J gene is TRBJ2-5, the V gene TRBV6-5; 7 nucleotides agree with TRBD2. J gave up 5 bases and V 6 bases, and 6 bases lay outside the gene matches. Germline V gene data show CDR1 as MNHEY and CDR2 as SVGAGI. CDR3 length: 13 amino acids.

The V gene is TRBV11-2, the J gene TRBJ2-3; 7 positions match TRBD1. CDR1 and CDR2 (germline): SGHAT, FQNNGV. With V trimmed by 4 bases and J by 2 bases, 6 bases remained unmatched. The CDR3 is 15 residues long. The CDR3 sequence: CASSSRDRLTDTQYF. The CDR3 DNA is TGTGCCAGCAGCTCACGGGACAGACTCACAGATACGCAGTATTTT.

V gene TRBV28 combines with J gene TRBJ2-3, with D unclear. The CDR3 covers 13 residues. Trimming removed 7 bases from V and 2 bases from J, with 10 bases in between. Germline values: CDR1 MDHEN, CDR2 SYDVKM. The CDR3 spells CASMVSDTDTQYF. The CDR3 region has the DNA TGTGCCAGCATGGTCAGTGACACAGATACGCAGTATTTT.